This is a list of T cell receptor beta chains from one sample in a study of T cell responses to AZD1222 COVID-19 vaccine. Using immunoSEQ multiplex PCR, the repertoire was profiled, and TCRdb retains in-frame clones only, with some absent. The repertoire has approximately 100,000 clones, approximately 91% of them found once; the top ten carry 7.5%. The sample consisted of peripheral blood, taken on day 0 of AZD1222 vaccination. Receptors were obtained from an adult in good health. Both conserved end residues are part of each CDR3. The order of the fields is clone size, D gene, V gene, J gene, CDR3 DNA, CDR3 protein. D genes are given only for firm matches. Clone size is shown for a subset of rows, as once, few, many or a class of expanded clone.

size: .
D: .
V: TRBV5-4
J: TRBJ1-1
DNA: TGTGCCAGCAGCTTAGAGGGAACTAAGAGGGAAGCTTTCTTT
CDR3: CASSLEGTKREAFF

size: .
D: .
V: TRBV5-4
J: TRBJ1-2
DNA: TGTGCCAGCAGCTTGGAAGCGGGGGGCGCGTCTGGCTACACCTTC
CDR3: CASSLEAGGASGYTF

size: .
D: .
V: TRBV10-3
J: TRBJ1-2
DNA: TGTGCCATCAGTGAGTCGGCTGACGGCAGTGGCTACACCTTC
CDR3: CAISESADGSGYTF

size: .
D: .
V: TRBV5-5
J: TRBJ1-5
DNA: TGTGCCAGCAGCTTATCAGGGACCCATGCGCCCCAGCATTTT
CDR3: CASSLSGTHAPQHF

size: .
D: TRBD2
V: TRBV7-2
J: TRBJ2-1
DNA: TGTGCCAGCAGCCTGCTGGGGGGGAACAATGAGCAGTTCTTC
CDR3: CASSLLGGNNEQFF

size: .
D: .
V: TRBV20-1
J: TRBJ1-5
DNA: TGCAGTGCTAGTTGGGGGAATAGCAATCAGCCCCAGCATTTT
CDR3: CSASWGNSNQPQHF

size: .
D: .
V: TRBV6-5
J: TRBJ1-6
DNA: TGTGCCAGCAGTTACTCAGGGTTATATTCACCCCTCCACTTT
CDR3: CASSYSGLYSPLHF

size: .
D: .
V: TRBV5-6
J: TRBJ1-6
DNA: TGTGCCAGCAGCTTTGACGGGACGGCGAATTCACCCCTCCACTTT
CDR3: CASSFDGTANSPLHF

size: few
D: .
V: TRBV6-1
J: TRBJ1-5
DNA: TGTGCCAGCAGTGAATCGACGTGGGGGTGGGGTCAGCCCCAGCATTTT
CDR3: CASSESTWGWGQPQHF

size: .
D: .
V: TRBV11-1
J: TRBJ1-1
DNA: TGTGCCAGCAGCTTAACGGTCGGGAGGACTGAAGCTTTCTTT
CDR3: CASSLTVGRTEAFF

size: .
D: TRBD1
V: TRBV3-1/TRBV3-2
J: TRBJ1-1
DNA: TGTGCCAGCAGCCGGGACAGGTTTGAAGCTTTCTTT
CDR3: CASSRDRFEAFF

size: .
D: TRBD1
V: TRBV3-1/TRBV3-2
J: TRBJ1-2
DNA: TGTGCCAGCAGCCAAGGACAGGGAGGGTATGGCTACACCTTC
CDR3: CASSQGQGGYGYTF

size: .
D: .
V: TRBV18
J: TRBJ1-3
DNA: TGTGCCAGCTCACCGGCGGAGGGAAACACCATATATTTT
CDR3: CASSPAEGNTIYF